This passage covers 26 T cell receptor beta chains from one sample sequenced in a study of CD8+CD57+ T cells in acquired aplastic anemia. Genomic DNA, the template, was used for profiling of the TCR beta VDJ and CDR3. TCRdb independently ran MiXCR on the reads; one entry per CDR3 protein. Of 250,000 to 350,000 distinct CDR3 sequences in the sample, about three fifths were seen once. The authors sequenced patients whose flow cytometry had shown CD8+CD57+ cell expansion. The source material was sorted CD4+, CD8+, or CD8+CD57+ T cells (not recorded which) from PBMCs. The receptors here all came from a human donor with aplastic anemia.

This clonotype was picked up many times. The V and J genes are TRBV19 and TRBJ1-1; 9 bases align to TRBD1. Germline V gives CDR1 LNHDA, CDR2 SQIVND (reference sequence). V lost 6 bases, J lost 3 bases, and 5 bases stayed unmatched. The CDR3 is 14 residues long. The chain's CDR3 is CASRGTGWYTEAFF. The DNA of the CDR3 is TGTGCCAGTAGGGGGACAGGGTGGTACACTGAAGCTTTCTTT.

This rearrangement joins TRBV7-9 to TRBJ2-4; D perhaps matches TRBD2 (6 bases). V was pared by 1 base and J by 7 bases, with 14 bases between. The germline V gene encodes CDR1 SEHNR and CDR2 FQNEAQ (reference sequence). This CDR3 comprises 15 residues. CDR3 nucleotide sequence: TGTGCCAGCAGCTTAGTAGGGCTGGAGGGGAACATTCAGTACTTC. Translation: CASSLVGLEGNIQYF.

The chain joins TRBV5-1 to TRBJ2-3, with 11 bases that match TRBD2. V lost 5 bases, J lost 5 bases, and 4 bases stayed unmatched. The CDR3 spans 14 residues. The V gene's germline CDR1 is SGHRS and CDR2 YFSETQ. CDR3 sequence: CASRTSGGVDTQYF. CDR3 DNA sequence: TGCGCCAGCAGAACTAGCGGGGGTGTAGATACGCAGTATTTT.

To note about this clonotype: Sequence at one end of the junction differs from germline and may be a read error. This chain joins TRBV7-4 and TRBJ2-7; 8 bases match TRBD1. This CDR3 region has 16 residues. The germline gives CDR1 SGHVT, CDR2 SQSDAQ. CDR3 DNA sequence: TGCGCCAGCAGCCAACTCCCCTCGGACAGGGCGGAGGAGCAGTACTTC. This encodes CASSQLPSDRAEEQYF.

For this clonotype: This sequence may be a read error, since a much larger clone differs from it by one base. The chain recombines TRBV4-1 with TRBJ1-5; TRBD1 aligns across 7 bases. This CDR3 region has 19 residues. Germline CDR1 is MGHRA and CDR2 is YSYEKL. The V and J ends lost 1 base and 0 bases, in that order; junction bases with no gene match: 12. Here the CDR3 DNA reads TGCGCCAGCAGCCAAGGGGACAGTATTTTCGGGCATAGCAATCAGCCCCAGCATTTT. This encodes CASSQGDSIFGHSNQPQHF.

This clonotype was counted a few times. This chain links TRBV5-6 with TRBJ1-5; D is perhaps TRBD1 (5 bases). V lost 1 base and J 4 bases, leaving 12 bases between the germline ends. The CDR3 runs 15 residues. Germline V gene lookup returns CDR1 SGHDT and CDR2 YYEEEE. The CDR3 sequence is CASSLLERGNQPQHF. Here the CDR3 DNA reads TGTGCCAGCAGCTTGCTGGAAAGGGGAAATCAGCCCCAGCATTTT.

This clonotype was recorded a few times. V gene TRBV20-1 combines with J gene TRBJ2-7, with TRBD1 matching 10 bases. CDR3 size: 15 residues. With V trimmed by 4 bases and J by 6 bases, 12 bases remained unmatched. Germline V gives CDR1 DFQATT, CDR2 SNEGSKA (reference sequence). DNA for the CDR3: TGCAGTGCTACTAGGCTCGGGACAGGGGTGGTCGAGCAGTACTTC. Translation gives CSATRLGTGVVEQYF.

At least ten counts were recorded for this clonotype. The chain carries TRBV9 and TRBJ1-3, with 7 bases identical to TRBD1. Germline-derived CDR1 and CDR2 are SGDLS and YYNGEE. V shed 4 bases, J shed 0 bases, and the junction held 7 bases outside the gene matches. CDR3 length: 16 residues. The CDR3 nucleotides are TGTGCCAGCAGCTTCAGGGGGGACGGCTCTGGAAACACCATATATTTT. It specifies CASSFRGDGSGNTIYF. The full variable domain, its missing parts supplied by reference TRBV9 and TRBJ1-3, is DSGVTQTPKHLITATGQRVTLRCSPRSGDLSVYWYQQSLDQGLQFLIQYYNGEERAKGNILERFSAQQFPDLHSELNLSSLELGDSALYFCASSFRGDGSGNTIYFGEGSWLTVV.

This clonotype came up many times. The genes are TRBV3-1 and TRBJ2-3; tentatively, D is TRBD2 (6 bases). The CDR3 has 13 residues. V was shortened by 3 bases and J by 3 bases, with 7 bases between the two germline ends. Germline V CDR1 and CDR2: LGHDT, YNNKEL (reference sequence). In DNA form, the CDR3 reads TGTGCCAGCAGCCAGGGAGGAACAGATACGCAGTATTTT. Its translation: CASSQGGTDTQYF.

The chain recombines TRBV19 with TRBJ1-2; maybe TRBD1 (5 bases). V lost 6 bases, J lost 4 bases, and 15 bases lay in between. CDR3 length equals 14 residues. The V gene's germline CDR1 is LNHDA and CDR2 SQIVND (reference sequence). CDR3 region: CASRADRAVYGYTF. CDR3 DNA sequence: TGTGCCAGTAGAGCAGACAGAGCGGTCTATGGCTACACCTTC.

V gene TRBV5-1 combines with J gene TRBJ2-3, with TRBD1 matching 7 bases. The ends lost 1 base at V and 4 bases at J; junction bases unmatched: 6. CDR1 and CDR2 from the germline V gene are SGHRS and YFSETQ. The CDR3 sequence is 15 residues long. The CDR3 loop reads CASSLMGQRADTQYF. The CDR3 bases are TGCGCCAGCAGCTTGATGGGACAGCGAGCAGATACGCAGTATTTT.

The chain has TRBV5-1 and TRBJ2-6; D may be TRBD1 (6 bases). V gave up 1 base and J gave up 4 bases, with 12 bases separating them. CDR3 length: 16 residues. The V gene's germline CDR1 is SGHRS and CDR2 YFSETQ. The CDR3 bases are TGCGCCAGCAGCTTGTTCCCAGGGGCCGGGGCCAACGTCCTGACTTTC. Its translation: CASSLFPGAGANVLTF.

V and J are TRBV20-1 and TRBJ2-5; 7 positions match TRBD1. This CDR3 contains 15 residues. V trimming: 3 bases; J trimming: 1 base; junction bases outside the gene matches: 8. Germline-derived CDR1 and CDR2 are DFQATT and SNEGSKA (reference sequence). The CDR3 DNA follows: TGCAGTGCTAGTATTACAGGGGAGTCCCAAGAGACCCAGTACTTC. As protein: CSASITGESQETQYF.

A word on this clonotype: A read error may account for a junction end that differs from germline. J is TRBJ1-1 and V is TRBV7-2; D uncertain. CDR3 length: 15 residues. Germline V lookup: CDR1 SGHTA, CDR2 FQGNSA. The chain's CDR3 is CASSLAPGMNIEASF. In nucleotides, the CDR3 is TGTGCCAGCAGCTTAGCTCCGGGGATGAACATTGAAGCTTCCTTT.

The gene calls are TRBV11-2 and TRBJ1-2; 7 bases align to TRBD1. Germline V lookup: CDR1 SGHAT, CDR2 FQNNGV. The V gene end was trimmed by 1 base and the J gene end by 3 bases; junction bases not matched to a gene: 5. The CDR3 runs to 15 residues. The CDR3 loop is CASSLGPGGDYGYTF. In DNA form, the CDR3 reads TGTGCCAGCAGCTTAGGTCCAGGGGGGGACTATGGCTACACCTTC. Full variable domain (missing parts from reference TRBV11-2 and TRBJ1-2): EAGVAQSPRYKIIEKRQSVAFWCNPISGHATLYWYQQILGQGPKLLIQFQNNGVVDDSQLPKDRFSAERLKGVDSTLKIQPAKLEDSAVYLCASSLGPGGDYGYTFGSGTRLTVV.

A remark on this clonotype: One junction end does not reproduce the germline sequence, and a read error may be involved. The chain couples TRBV20-1 to TRBJ2-1; 7 nucleotides agree with TRBD2. Germline assignment: CDR1 DFQATT and CDR2 SNEGSKA (reference sequence). This CDR3 region has 16 residues. The CDR3 bases are TGCAGTACTAGCGTCGTCAGCGGTAGCTCCTACAATGAGCAGTCCTTC. Its protein is CSTSVVSGSSYNEQSF.

The J gene is TRBJ1-1, the V gene TRBV7-9; D is uncertain. The CDR3 contains 16 residues. Germline V lookup: CDR1 SEHNR, CDR2 FQNEAQ (reference sequence). Trimming removed 0 bases at V and 6 bases at J, with 17 bases between. CDR3 nucleotide sequence: TGTGCCAGCAGCTTAGCGAGGGCAGGATGGGTTTCTGAAGCTTTCTTT. This encodes CASSLARAGWVSEAFF.

There are many counts of this clonotype. The chain has TRBV20-1 and TRBJ2-7, with 11 positions matching TRBD2. V lost 3 bases and J lost 4; bases outside the gene matches: 11. The germline V gene has CDR1 DFQATT and CDR2 SNEGSKA (reference sequence). The CDR3 consists of 16 residues. CDR3 region: CSASPLLAGGIYEQYF. As DNA, the CDR3 is TGCAGTGCTAGCCCTTTGTTAGCGGGGGGGATATACGAGCAGTACTTC.

This clonotype occurred many times. The chain employs TRBV5-1 and TRBJ1-4; D might be TRBD1 (6 bases). CDR3 length: 14 residues. Germline CDR1 SGHRS, CDR2 YFSETQ. V was pared by 4 bases and J by 7 bases, with 14 bases between. Here the CDR3 reads CASSLQGTREKLFF. CDR3 in DNA: TGCGCCAGCAGCCTCCAGGGGACTCGTGAAAAACTGTTTTTT.

The sample holds a few counts of this clonotype. The V and J genes are TRBV18 and TRBJ1-1; D perhaps matches TRBD1 (5 bases). Trimming left V 6 bases short and J 4 bases short, with 21 bases between. The germline CDR1 and CDR2 sequences are KGHSH and LQKENI. CDR3 length: 16 amino acids. The CDR3 loop reads CASSHSVWDQVTEAFF. The CDR3 DNA follows: TGTGCCAGCTCCCACTCGGTCTGGGACCAGGTCACTGAAGCTTTCTTT.

This clonotype was seen at least ten times. The chain links TRBV19 to TRBJ1-2, with D unclear. Trimming shortened V by 3 bases and J by 8 bases, and 13 bases separated the two germline ends. This CDR3 spans 13 amino acids. The germline V gene encodes CDR1 LNHDA and CDR2 SQIVND (reference sequence). Here the CDR3 reads CASSIAGVGGYTF. The CDR3, as DNA: TGTGCCAGTAGTATTGCGGGTGTCGGGGGCTACACCTTC.

The rearrangement uses TRBV29-1 and TRBJ2-7; 8 bases map to TRBD2. The CDR3 length is 15 residues. V lost 3 bases to trimming and J lost 6 bases; unmatched junction nucleotides: 13. CDR1 and CDR2 (germline): SQVTM, ANQGSEA. The DNA of the CDR3 is TGCAGCGTTGACGGAAACACCGGGAGGGCCCGCGAGCAGTACTTC. Residues: CSVDGNTGRAREQYF.

The chain links TRBV24-1 to TRBJ2-2; 9 nucleotides align to TRBD1. Trimming removed 6 bases from V and 5 bases from J; junction bases left unmatched: 3. This CDR3 is 14 amino acids long. CDR1 and CDR2 from the germline V gene are KGHDR and SFDVKD. The CDR3 DNA reads as TGTGCCACCAGTCCGGGACAGGGTACCGGGGAGCTGTTTTTT. Its protein is CATSPGQGTGELFF.

This clonotype occurred many times. The J gene is TRBJ1-2, the V gene TRBV20-1; 9 bases are a match to TRBD1. CDR3 length equals 14 residues. Germline CDR1 DFQATT, CDR2 SNEGSKA (reference sequence). Losses at the gene ends were 2 bases for V and 2 bases for J; bases not matched to a gene: 3. The DNA for the CDR3 is TGCAGTGCTAGATCAGGACAGGGGAACTATGGCTACACCTTC. Encoded protein: CSARSGQGNYGYTF.

The chain links TRBV13 to TRBJ2-7; the match to TRBD1 covers 9 bases. J lost 3 bases, V lost 0 bases, and 3 bases had no gene match. Germline values: CDR1 PRHDT, CDR2 FYEKMQ (reference sequence). The CDR3 totals 15 residues. The DNA for the CDR3 is TGTGCCAGCAGCTTAGGCCCGGGACAGGGCTACGAGCAGTACTTC. Its translation is CASSLGPGQGYEQYF.

This clonotype came up once. The J gene is TRBJ1-2, the V gene TRBV7-2; weak D call: TRBD1 (6 bases). This CDR3 comprises 14 residues. Germline-derived CDR1 and CDR2 are SGHTA and FQGNSA. With 7 bases removed from V and 5 bases from J, the gap between germline ends came to 17 bases. As DNA, the CDR3 is TGTGCCAGCACCCTAAACAGGGAAGCATATGGCTACACCTTC. Encoded protein: CASTLNREAYGYTF.